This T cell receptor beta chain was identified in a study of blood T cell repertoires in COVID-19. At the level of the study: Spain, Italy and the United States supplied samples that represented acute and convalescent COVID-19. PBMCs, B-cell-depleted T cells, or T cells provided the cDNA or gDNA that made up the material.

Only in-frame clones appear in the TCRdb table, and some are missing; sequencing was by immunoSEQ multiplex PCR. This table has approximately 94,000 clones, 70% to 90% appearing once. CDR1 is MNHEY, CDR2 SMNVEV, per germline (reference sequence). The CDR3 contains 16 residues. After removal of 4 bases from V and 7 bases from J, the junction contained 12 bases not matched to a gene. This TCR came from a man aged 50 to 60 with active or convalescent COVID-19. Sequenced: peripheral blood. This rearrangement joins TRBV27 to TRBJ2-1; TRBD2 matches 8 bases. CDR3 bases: TGTGCCAGCAGTTCCCTTGGTAGCGGGACCCCTAATGAGCAGTTCTTC. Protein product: CASSSLGSGTPNEQFF.